Listed below are T cell receptor beta chains from one sample, sequenced in a study of regulatory T cells in long-lasting Graves disease. Via MiXCR, TCRdb re-called the multiplex PCR reads, giving one row per CDR3 protein. Here the sample spans 400,000 to 450,000 distinct CDR3 sequences, 15% being singletons. These data are also associated with another study on T cells in Graves' hyperthyroidism and ophthalmopathy.

This sample comprised peripheral blood mononuclear cells (PBMCs), obtained at new diagnosis, from a patient treated with antithyroid drugs. All receptors come from a woman aged 30 to 39 with Graves disease. The CDR3 runs from the conserved cysteine through the conserved F or W. Fields, in order: J gene, D gene, clone size, V gene, CDR3 protein, CDR3 DNA. The D gene is left open where the match is weak. Only some rows state a clone size, as once, few, many or a class for expanded clones.

J: TRBJ1-2; D: -; size: -; V: TRBV12-3/TRBV12-4; CDR3: CASSPSGINYGYTF; DNA: TGTGCCAGCAGTCCCTCGGGGATTAACTATGGCTACACCTTC
J: TRBJ2-2; D: TRBD2; size: -; V: TRBV6-5; CDR3: CASSYGGGTGELFF; DNA: TGTGCCAGCAGTTACGGGGGGGGGACCGGGGAGCTGTTTTTT
J: TRBJ2-5; D: TRBD1; size: few; V: TRBV14; CDR3: CASRRTGQETQYF; DNA: TGTGCCAGCAGACGGACAGGGCAAGAGACCCAGTACTTC
J: TRBJ2-7; D: -; size: -; V: TRBV13; CDR3: CASSFIVSYERYF; DNA: TGTGCCAGCAGCTTTATAGTGTCCTACGAGCGGTACTTC
J: TRBJ2-1; D: TRBD2; size: many; V: TRBV4-1; CDR3: CASSRAGLAPSYNEQFF; DNA: TGCGCCAGCAGCCGGGCGGGACTAGCGCCTAGTTACAATGAGCAGTTCTTC
J: TRBJ2-1; D: -; size: many; V: TRBV6-1; CDR3: CASSTIGTKGRVDNEQFF; DNA: TGTGCCAGCAGCACCATAGGGACGAAGGGTAGGGTTGACAATGAGCAGTTCTTC
J: TRBJ1-1; D: -; size: many; V: TRBV30; CDR3: CAWGAQMNTEAFF; DNA: TGTGCCTGGGGTGCCCAAATGAACACTGAAGCTTTCTTT
J: TRBJ2-3; D: -; size: many; V: TRBV7-9; CDR3: CASVGSSYTQYF; DNA: TGTGCCAGCGTCGGGAGTTCGTATACGCAGTATTTT
J: TRBJ2-7; D: -; size: many; V: TRBV2; CDR3: CASRTGTASYEQYF; DNA: TGTGCCAGCAGGACCGGGACTGCCTCCTACGAGCAGTACTTC
J: TRBJ2-3; D: -; size: many; V: TRBV3-1; CDR3: CASSQLSVGGDTQYF; DNA: TGTGCCAGCAGCCAACTCTCGGTAGGCGGGGATACGCAGTATTTT
J: TRBJ1-2; D: TRBD1; size: few; V: TRBV11-1; CDR3: CASSLARQGSSGYTF; DNA: TGTGCCAGCAGTTTAGCTCGACAGGGATCTTCTGGCTACACCTTC
J: TRBJ2-3; D: -; size: few; V: TRBV14; CDR3: CASSQSFVIELLATDTQYF; DNA: TGTGCCAGCAGCCAATCGTTCGTAATAGAACTACTTGCCACAGATACGCAGTATTTT
J: TRBJ1-1; D: -; size: -; V: TRBV30; CDR3: CAWSPGGSAGAFF; DNA: TGTGCCTGGAGCCCCGGGGGCTCGGCGGGAGCTTTCTTT
J: TRBJ1-1; D: -; size: many; V: TRBV3-1; CDR3: CASSQDWEDTEAFF; DNA: TGTGCCAGCAGCCAAGACTGGGAGGACACTGAAGCTTTCTTT
J: TRBJ1-5; D: TRBD1; size: -; V: TRBV19; CDR3: CASSIPGQINQPQHF; DNA: TGTGCCAGTAGTATCCCGGGACAGATCAATCAGCCCCAGCATTTT
J: TRBJ2-7; D: -; size: -; V: TRBV27; CDR3: CASSRGTLYEQYF; DNA: TGTGCCAGCAGCAGGGGGACTTTGTACGAGCAGTACTTC
J: TRBJ2-2; D: TRBD2; size: many; V: TRBV12-3/TRBV12-4; CDR3: CASSLGSGRAYGELFF; DNA: TGTGCCAGCAGTCTCGGGAGCGGGAGGGCGTACGGGGAGCTGTTTTTT
J: TRBJ2-1; D: -; size: -; V: TRBV29-1; CDR3: CSVQPTGAVGLGEQFF; DNA: TGCAGCGTTCAACCGACCGGGGCAGTTGGGCTTGGTGAGCAGTTCTTC
J: TRBJ1-2; D: -; size: many; V: TRBV5-1; CDR3: CASSQGEIYGYTF; DNA: TGCGCCAGCAGTCAGGGCGAGATCTATGGCTACACCTTC
J: TRBJ2-7; D: TRBD2; size: -; V: TRBV20-1; CDR3: CSARGTSGNEQYF; DNA: TGCAGTGCCAGGGGGACTAGCGGGAACGAGCAGTACTTC
J: TRBJ1-1; D: -; size: few; V: TRBV19; CDR3: CASSTGPEAFF; DNA: TGTGCCAGCTCAACGGGACCTGAAGCTTTCTTT
J: TRBJ2-7; D: -; size: many; V: TRBV20-1; CDR3: CSASEAPYEQYF; DNA: TGCAGTGCTAGCGAGGCCCCCTACGAGCAGTACTTC
J: TRBJ2-3; D: -; size: many; V: TRBV6-1; CDR3: CASSEPTLDTQYF; DNA: TGTGCCAGCAGTGAGCCGACGTTAGATACGCAGTATTTT
J: TRBJ2-3; D: TRBD2; size: many; V: TRBV5-1; CDR3: CASSLATSGSDTQYF; DNA: TGCGCCAGCAGCTTGGCCACTAGCGGGAGTGATACGCAGTATTTT
J: TRBJ2-7; D: -; size: -; V: TRBV30; CDR3: CASKLGGGTAYEQYF; DNA: TGTGCCAGTAAGTTAGGTGGCGGGACCGCCTACGAGCAGTACTTC
J: TRBJ1-5; D: TRBD1; size: many; V: TRBV3-1; CDR3: CASSPRTGSNQPQHF; DNA: TGTGCCAGCAGCCCGCGGACAGGGAGCAATCAGCCCCAGCATTTT
J: TRBJ2-2; D: TRBD2; size: -; V: TRBV19; CDR3: CASSTAGTRNTGELFF; DNA: TGTGCCAGTAGTACAGCCGGGACTAGGAACACCGGGGAGCTGTTTTTT
J: TRBJ2-3; D: -; size: few; V: TRBV4-1; CDR3: CASSQRAGQVTDTQYF; DNA: TGCGCCAGCAGCCAGCGAGCTGGGCAGGTCACAGATACGCAGTATTTT
J: TRBJ1-5; D: -; size: many; V: TRBV30; CDR3: CAWAADVGDQPQHF; DNA: TGTGCCTGGGCCGCGGACGTAGGGGATCAGCCCCAGCATTTT
J: TRBJ1-5; D: TRBD1; size: -; V: TRBV10-2; CDR3: CASRAGQRGNQPQHF; DNA: TGCGCCAGCAGGGCGGGACAGCGGGGCAATCAGCCCCAGCATTTT
J: TRBJ2-7; D: TRBD2; size: -; V: TRBV6-1; CDR3: CASSSGRADEQYF; DNA: TGTGCCAGCAGCTCCGGGAGGGCGGACGAGCAGTACTTC
J: TRBJ2-3; D: -; size: few; V: TRBV4-1; CDR3: CASSRHELASTDTQYF; DNA: TGCGCCAGCAGCCGCCACGAGCTGGCTAGCACAGATACGCAGTATTTT
J: TRBJ2-1; D: -; size: many; V: TRBV29-1; CDR3: CSVLAGSLNEQFF; DNA: TGCAGCGTCCTGGCGGGATCCCTCAATGAGCAGTTCTTC
J: TRBJ1-2; D: -; size: many; V: TRBV6-2/TRBV6-3; CDR3: CASSLPTVYYGYTF; DNA: TGTGCCAGCAGTTTGCCGACAGTTTACTATGGCTACACCTTC
J: TRBJ2-7; D: TRBD1; size: many; V: TRBV9; CDR3: CASSAGTGKTTYEQYF; DNA: TGTGCCAGCAGCGCCGGGACAGGGAAAACCACCTACGAGCAGTACTTC
J: TRBJ1-2; D: -; size: few; V: TRBV9; CDR3: CASSVEGEHYGYTF; DNA: TGTGCCAGCAGCGTAGAAGGGGAACACTATGGCTACACCTTC
J: TRBJ2-7; D: -; size: few; V: TRBV19; CDR3: CASSIGRGSYEQYF; DNA: TGTGCCAGTAGTATTGGCAGGGGCTCCTACGAGCAGTACTTC
J: TRBJ2-7; D: -; size: few; V: TRBV20-1; CDR3: CSATQRQSSYEQYF; DNA: TGCAGTGCTACCCAAAGACAGAGCTCCTACGAGCAGTACTTC
J: TRBJ2-3; D: -; size: -; V: TRBV29-1; CDR3: CSVDKAGSTDTQYF; DNA: TGCAGCGTTGATAAGGCAGGGTCGACAGATACGCAGTATTTT
J: TRBJ2-1; D: TRBD1; size: -; V: TRBV11-2; CDR3: CASSSDRGLKDEQFF; DNA: TGTGCCAGCAGCTCAGACAGGGGGCTTAAGGATGAGCAGTTCTTC
J: TRBJ2-1; D: -; size: -; V: TRBV5-1; CDR3: CASSLWAQRLDSSYNEQFF; DNA: TGCGCCAGCAGCTTGTGGGCCCAACGATTAGACAGCTCCTACAATGAGCAGTTCTTC
J: TRBJ2-7; D: -; size: -; V: TRBV2; CDR3: CASGQAGQRPYEQYF; DNA: TGTGCCAGCGGTCAGGCGGGACAGAGGCCCTACGAGCAGTACTTC
J: TRBJ2-3; D: -; size: few; V: TRBV6-1; CDR3: CASSEADRISTDTQYF; DNA: TGTGCCAGCAGTGAAGCCGACCGGATTAGCACAGATACGCAGTATTTT
J: TRBJ2-2; D: TRBD2; size: few; V: TRBV7-2; CDR3: CASTLAGDTGELFF; DNA: TGTGCCAGCACGTTAGCGGGAGACACCGGGGAGCTGTTTTTT
J: TRBJ1-2; D: -; size: few; V: TRBV4-1; CDR3: CASSPSTNYGYTF; DNA: TGCGCCAGCAGCCCCTCAACTAACTATGGCTACACCTTC
J: TRBJ2-7; D: -; size: few; V: TRBV19; CDR3: CASSIDIKYEQYF; DNA: TGTGCCAGTAGTATAGATATCAAGTACGAGCAGTACTTC
J: TRBJ2-5; D: TRBD1; size: few; V: TRBV20-1; CDR3: CSAPGTGQETQYF; DNA: TGCAGTGCTCCCGGGACAGGTCAAGAGACCCAGTACTTC
J: TRBJ1-1; D: -; size: many; V: TRBV2; CDR3: CASSGYTMNTEAFF; DNA: TGTGCCAGCAGTGGGTATACGATGAACACTGAAGCTTTCTTT
J: TRBJ2-5; D: TRBD2; size: many; V: TRBV18; CDR3: CASSPLAGQLGAQYF; DNA: TGTGCCAGCTCACCCCTAGCGGGCCAGCTAGGGGCCCAGTACTTC
J: TRBJ2-7; D: -; size: few; V: TRBV19; CDR3: CASSMTGAYEQYF; DNA: TGTGCCAGTAGTATGACGGGAGCCTACGAGCAGTACTTC
J: TRBJ2-1; D: TRBD2; size: -; V: TRBV2; CDR3: CASSAGTSGRSYNEQFF; DNA: TGTGCCAGCAGCGCCGGGACTAGCGGACGTTCCTACAATGAGCAGTTCTTC
J: TRBJ2-7; D: -; size: many; V: TRBV7-3; CDR3: CASSPGRGSYEQYF; DNA: TGTGCCAGCAGCCCGGGCAGGGGCTCCTACGAGCAGTACTTC
J: TRBJ1-2; D: TRBD1; size: -; V: TRBV10-2; CDR3: CASSASRNQGANYGYTF; DNA: TGCGCCAGCAGTGCCTCAAGGAACCAGGGGGCTAACTATGGCTACACCTTC
J: TRBJ1-5; D: TRBD1; size: -; V: TRBV28; CDR3: CASSLAGQANQPQHF; DNA: TGTGCCAGCAGTTTAGCCGGACAGGCCAATCAGCCCCAGCATTTT
J: TRBJ2-3; D: -; size: -; V: TRBV7-2; CDR3: CASSLGAHAQYF; DNA: TGTGCCAGCAGCTTGGGGGCCCATGCGCAGTATTTT
J: TRBJ2-2; D: TRBD2; size: few; V: TRBV5-8; CDR3: CASSRRLAGGWTGELFF; DNA: TGTGCCAGCAGCCGTAGACTAGCGGGAGGTTGGACCGGGGAGCTGTTTTTT
J: TRBJ1-1; D: TRBD1; size: many; V: TRBV6-1; CDR3: CASTNRGVEAFF; DNA: TGTGCCAGCACTAACAGGGGAGTTGAAGCTTTCTTT
J: TRBJ2-1; D: TRBD2; size: -; V: TRBV20-1; CDR3: CSAPIAGVVIF; DNA: TGCAGTGCGCCCATAGCGGGGGTGGTGATCTTC
J: TRBJ2-3; D: TRBD2; size: many; V: TRBV5-1; CDR3: CASSLGTSGTDTQYF; DNA: TGCGCCAGCAGCTTGGGGACTAGCGGGACTGATACGCAGTATTTT